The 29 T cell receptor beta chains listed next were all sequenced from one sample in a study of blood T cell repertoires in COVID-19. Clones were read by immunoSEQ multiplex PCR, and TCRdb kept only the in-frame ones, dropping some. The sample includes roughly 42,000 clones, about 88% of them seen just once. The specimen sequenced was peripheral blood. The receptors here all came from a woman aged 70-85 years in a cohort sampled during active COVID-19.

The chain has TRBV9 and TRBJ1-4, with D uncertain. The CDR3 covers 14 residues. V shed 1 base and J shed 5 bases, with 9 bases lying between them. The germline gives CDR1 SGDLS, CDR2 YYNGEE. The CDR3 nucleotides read TGTGCCAGCAGCGTACTAAGTGAGAATGAAAAACTGTTTTTT. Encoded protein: CASSVLSENEKLFF.

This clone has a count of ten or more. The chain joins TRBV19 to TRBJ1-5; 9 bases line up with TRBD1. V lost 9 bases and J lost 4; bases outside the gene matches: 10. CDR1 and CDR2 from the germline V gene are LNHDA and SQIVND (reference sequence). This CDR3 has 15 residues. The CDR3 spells CASLRPGQGNQPQHF. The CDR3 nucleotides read TGTGCCAGCCTCCGACCGGGACAGGGTAATCAGCCCCAGCATTTT.

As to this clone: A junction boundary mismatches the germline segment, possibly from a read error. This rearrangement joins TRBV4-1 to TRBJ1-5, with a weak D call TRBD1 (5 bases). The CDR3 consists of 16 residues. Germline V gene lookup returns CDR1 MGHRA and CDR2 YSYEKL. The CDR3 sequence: CASSRGGTGSNQPQHF. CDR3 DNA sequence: TGCGCCAGTAGCCGGGGGGGAACTGGGAGCAATCAGCCCCAGCATTTT.

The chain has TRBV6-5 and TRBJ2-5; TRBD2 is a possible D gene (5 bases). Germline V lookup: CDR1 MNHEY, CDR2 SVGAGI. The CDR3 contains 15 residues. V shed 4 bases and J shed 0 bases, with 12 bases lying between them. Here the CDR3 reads CASSSLSGNQETQYF. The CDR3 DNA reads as TGTGCCAGCAGTTCCTTAAGCGGTAACCAAGAGACCCAGTACTTC.

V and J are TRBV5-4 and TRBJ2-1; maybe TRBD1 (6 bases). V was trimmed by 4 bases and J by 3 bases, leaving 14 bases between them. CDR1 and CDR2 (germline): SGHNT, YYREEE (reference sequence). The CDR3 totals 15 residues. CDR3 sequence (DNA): TGTGCCAGCAGCCCTAGGAAACAGGGCTACAATGAGCAGTTCTTC. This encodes CASSPRKQGYNEQFF.

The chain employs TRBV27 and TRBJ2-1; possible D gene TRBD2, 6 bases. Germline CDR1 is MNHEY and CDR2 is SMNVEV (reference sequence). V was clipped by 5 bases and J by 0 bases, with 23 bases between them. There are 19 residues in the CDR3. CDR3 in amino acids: CASSLWGLTISISYNEQFF. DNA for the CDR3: TGTGCCAGCAGTCTGTGGGGACTCACTATTAGTATCTCCTACAATGAGCAGTTCTTC.

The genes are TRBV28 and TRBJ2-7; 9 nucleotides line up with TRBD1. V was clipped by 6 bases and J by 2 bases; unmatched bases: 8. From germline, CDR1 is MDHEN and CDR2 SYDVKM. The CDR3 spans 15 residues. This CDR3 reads CASSSSQGATYEQYF. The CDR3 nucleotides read TGTGCCAGCAGCAGCTCACAGGGGGCAACCTACGAGCAGTACTTC.

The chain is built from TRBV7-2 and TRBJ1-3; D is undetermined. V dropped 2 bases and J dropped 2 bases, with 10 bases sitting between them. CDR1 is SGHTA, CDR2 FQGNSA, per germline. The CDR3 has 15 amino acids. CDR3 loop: CASSLSETPGNTIYF. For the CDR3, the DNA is TGTGCCAGCAGCTTATCGGAGACCCCTGGAAACACCATATATTTT.

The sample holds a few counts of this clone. The CDR3 DNA follows: TGTGCCAGCAGGCGGTTGATGACGAGCAATCAGCCCCAGCATTTT. It translates to CASRRLMTSNQPQHF. The genes are TRBV28 and TRBJ1-5; D remains unclear. CDR1 is MDHEN and CDR2 is SYDVKM in the germline V gene. Between the trimmed V and J ends, which lost 6 bases and 1 base, there was a span of 13 bases. The length of the CDR3 is 15 residues.

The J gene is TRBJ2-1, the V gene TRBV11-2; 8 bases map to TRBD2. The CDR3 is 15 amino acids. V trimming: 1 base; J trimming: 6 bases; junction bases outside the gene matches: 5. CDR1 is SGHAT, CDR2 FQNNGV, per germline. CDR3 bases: TGTGCCAGCAGCTTAGGCGCGGGAGGTTTCAATGAGCAGTTCTTC. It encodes CASSLGAGGFNEQFF. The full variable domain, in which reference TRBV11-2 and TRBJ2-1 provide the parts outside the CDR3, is EAGVAQSPRYKIIEKRQSVAFWCNPISGHATLYWYQQILGQGPKLLIQFQNNGVVDDSQLPKDRFSAERLKGVDSTLKIQPAKLEDSAVYLCASSLGAGGFNEQFFGPGTRLTVL.

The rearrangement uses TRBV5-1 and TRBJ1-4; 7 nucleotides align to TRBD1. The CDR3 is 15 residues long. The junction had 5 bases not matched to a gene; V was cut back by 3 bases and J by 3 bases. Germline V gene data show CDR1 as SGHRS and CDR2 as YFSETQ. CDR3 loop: CASSWGQRPNEKLFF. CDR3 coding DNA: TGCGCCAGCAGCTGGGGACAGAGACCTAATGAAAAACTGTTTTTT.

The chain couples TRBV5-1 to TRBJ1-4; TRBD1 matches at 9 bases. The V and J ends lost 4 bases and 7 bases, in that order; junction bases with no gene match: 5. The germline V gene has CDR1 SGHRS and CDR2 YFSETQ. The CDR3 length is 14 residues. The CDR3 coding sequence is TGCGCCAGCAGCCCACAGGGGGCTGGTGAAAAACTGTTTTTT. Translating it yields CASSPQGAGEKLFF.

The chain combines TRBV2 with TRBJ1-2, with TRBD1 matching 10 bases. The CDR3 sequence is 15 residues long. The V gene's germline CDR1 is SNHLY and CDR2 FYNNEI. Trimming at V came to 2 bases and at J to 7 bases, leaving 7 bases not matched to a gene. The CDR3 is CASSERGDRGGGYTF. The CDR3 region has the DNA TGTGCCAGCAGTGAAAGAGGGGACAGGGGTGGTGGCTACACCTTC.

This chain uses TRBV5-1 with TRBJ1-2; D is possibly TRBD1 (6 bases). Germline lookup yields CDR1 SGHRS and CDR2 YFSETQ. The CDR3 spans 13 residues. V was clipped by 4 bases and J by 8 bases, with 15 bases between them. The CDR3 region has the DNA TGCGCCAGCAGCACAGGGCCAGGGCAAGGCTACACCTTC. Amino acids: CASSTGPGQGYTF.

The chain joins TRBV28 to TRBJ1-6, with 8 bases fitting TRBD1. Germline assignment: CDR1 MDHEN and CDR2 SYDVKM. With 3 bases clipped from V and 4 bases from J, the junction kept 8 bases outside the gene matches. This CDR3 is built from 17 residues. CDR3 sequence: CASSFDRGWEYNSPLHF. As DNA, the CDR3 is TGTGCCAGCAGTTTTGACAGGGGTTGGGAATATAATTCACCCCTCCACTTT.

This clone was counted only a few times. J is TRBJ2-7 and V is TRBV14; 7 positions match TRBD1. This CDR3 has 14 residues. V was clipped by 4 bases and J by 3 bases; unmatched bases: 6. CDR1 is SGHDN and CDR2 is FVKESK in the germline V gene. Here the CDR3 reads CASSLRNRGYEQYF. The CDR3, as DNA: TGTGCCAGCAGCCTTCGAAACAGGGGCTACGAGCAGTACTTC.

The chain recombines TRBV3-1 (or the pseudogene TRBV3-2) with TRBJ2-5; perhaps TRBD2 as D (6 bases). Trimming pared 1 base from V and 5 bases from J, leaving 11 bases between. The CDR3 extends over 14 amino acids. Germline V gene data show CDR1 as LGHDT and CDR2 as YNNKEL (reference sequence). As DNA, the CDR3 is TGTGCCAGCAGCCAAGCGGGAGCTCGGGAGACCCAGTACTTC. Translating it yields CASSQAGARETQYF.

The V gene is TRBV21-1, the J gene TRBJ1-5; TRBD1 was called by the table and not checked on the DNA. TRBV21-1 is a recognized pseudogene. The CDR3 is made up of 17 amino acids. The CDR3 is CASSKKGRGQGNQPQHF. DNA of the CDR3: TGTGCCAGCAGCAAAAAGGGCAGGGGGCAGGGGAATCAGCCCCAGCATTTT.

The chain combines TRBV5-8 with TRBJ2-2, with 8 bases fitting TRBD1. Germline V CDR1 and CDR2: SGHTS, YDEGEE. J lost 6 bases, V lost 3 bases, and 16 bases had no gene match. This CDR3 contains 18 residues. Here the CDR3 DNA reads TGTGCCAGCAGCTCAACAGGGGGGTTGAGCGTCCTGCCCGGGGAGCTGTTTTTT. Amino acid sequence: CASSSTGGLSVLPGELFF.

The chain's CDR3 is CASSESRGTGLDTQYF. CDR3 bases: TGCGCCAGCAGTGAGTCGAGAGGGACAGGGTTAGATACGCAGTATTTT. This chain connects TRBV10-1 to TRBJ2-3, with 9 bases lining up with TRBD1. This CDR3 has 16 amino acids. Trimming took 0 bases from V and 5 from J; bases not matched to a gene: 6. CDR1 WNHNN and CDR2 SYGVQD come from the germline V gene (reference sequence).

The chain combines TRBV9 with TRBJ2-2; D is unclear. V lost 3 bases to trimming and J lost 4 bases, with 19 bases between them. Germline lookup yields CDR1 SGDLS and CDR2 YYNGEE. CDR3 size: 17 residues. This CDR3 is CASSAGISPPVTGELFF. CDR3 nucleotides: TGTGCCAGCAGCGCCGGTATTTCCCCCCCCGTCACCGGGGAGCTGTTTTTT.

The CDR3 sequence: CASFTGVVNTEAFF. In nucleotides, the CDR3 is TGTGCCAGTTTTACAGGGGTAGTTAACACTGAAGCTTTCTTT. This rearrangement joins TRBV2 to TRBJ1-1; 7 bases agree with TRBD1. This CDR3 contains 14 residues. Unmatched junction bases numbered 9, after V lost 9 bases and J lost 2 bases. Germline V CDR1 and CDR2: SNHLY, FYNNEI.

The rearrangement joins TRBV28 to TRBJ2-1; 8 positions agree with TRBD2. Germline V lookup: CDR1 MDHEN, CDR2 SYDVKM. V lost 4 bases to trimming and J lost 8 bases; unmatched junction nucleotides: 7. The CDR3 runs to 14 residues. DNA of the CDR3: TGTGCCAGCAGTTCTCCAGGGACTAGTCATGAGCAGTTCTTC. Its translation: CASSSPGTSHEQFF.

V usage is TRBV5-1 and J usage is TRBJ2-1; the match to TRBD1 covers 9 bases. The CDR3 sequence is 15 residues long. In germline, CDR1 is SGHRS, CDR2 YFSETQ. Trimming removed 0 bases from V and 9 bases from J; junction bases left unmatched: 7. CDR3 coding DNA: TGCGCCAGCAGCTTGGAGGGACAGGGTGTTACTGAGCAGTTCTTC. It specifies CASSLEGQGVTEQFF.

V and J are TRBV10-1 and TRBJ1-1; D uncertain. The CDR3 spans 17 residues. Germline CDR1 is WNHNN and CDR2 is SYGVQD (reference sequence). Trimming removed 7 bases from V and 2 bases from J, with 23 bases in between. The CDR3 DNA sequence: TGCGCCAGCAAAAATATCCCCCCTTCAGGCAAAAACACTGAAGCTTTCTTT. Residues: CASKNIPPSGKNTEAFF.

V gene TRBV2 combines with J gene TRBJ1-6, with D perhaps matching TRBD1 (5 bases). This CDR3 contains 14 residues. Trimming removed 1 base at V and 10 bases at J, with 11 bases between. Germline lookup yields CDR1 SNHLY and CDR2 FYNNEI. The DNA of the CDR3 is TGTGCCAGCAGTGAAGGGGGGGGATACTCACCCCTCCACTTT. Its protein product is CASSEGGGYSPLHF.

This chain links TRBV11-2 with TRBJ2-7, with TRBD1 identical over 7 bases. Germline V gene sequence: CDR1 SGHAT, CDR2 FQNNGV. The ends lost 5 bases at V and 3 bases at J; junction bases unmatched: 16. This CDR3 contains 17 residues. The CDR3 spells CASSQGPPTQGVYEQYF. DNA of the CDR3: TGTGCCAGCAGCCAGGGACCACCTACGCAGGGGGTCTACGAGCAGTACTTC. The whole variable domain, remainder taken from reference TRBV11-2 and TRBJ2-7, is EAGVAQSPRYKIIEKRQSVAFWCNPISGHATLYWYQQILGQGPKLLIQFQNNGVVDDSQLPKDRFSAERLKGVDSTLKIQPAKLEDSAVYLCASSQGPPTQGVYEQYFGPGTRLTVT.

CDR3 residues: CASGAGGNEQFF. The CDR3 region has the DNA TGTGCCAGTGGGGCAGGCGGCAATGAGCAGTTCTTC. The V gene is TRBV19, the J gene TRBJ2-1; perhaps TRBD1 as D (5 bases). Per germline, CDR1 LNHDA and CDR2 SQIVND (reference sequence). Between the trimmed V and J ends, which lost 8 bases and 6 bases, there was a span of 11 bases. This CDR3 contains 12 residues.

The CDR3 nucleotides read TGCAGCGTTGCCGGACTAGCGGGCTCCTACGAGCAGTACTTC. Protein: CSVAGLAGSYEQYF. V gene TRBV29-1 combines with J gene TRBJ2-7; TRBD2 matches at 11 bases. The CDR3 covers 14 residues. The V segment lost 4 bases and the J segment 0 bases; nucleotides outside the gene matches: 2. In germline, CDR1 is SQVTM, CDR2 ANQGSEA.